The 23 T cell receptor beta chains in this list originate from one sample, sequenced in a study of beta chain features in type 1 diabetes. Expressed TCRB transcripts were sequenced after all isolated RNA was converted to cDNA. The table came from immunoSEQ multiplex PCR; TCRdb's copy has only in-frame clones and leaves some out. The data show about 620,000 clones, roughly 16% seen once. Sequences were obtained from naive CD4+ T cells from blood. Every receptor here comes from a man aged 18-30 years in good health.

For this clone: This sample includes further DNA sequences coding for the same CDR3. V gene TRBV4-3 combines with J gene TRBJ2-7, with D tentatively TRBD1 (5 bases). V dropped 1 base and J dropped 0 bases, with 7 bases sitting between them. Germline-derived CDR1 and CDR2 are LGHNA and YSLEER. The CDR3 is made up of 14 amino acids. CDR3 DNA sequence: TGCGCCAGCAGCCAAGCAGGGAACTCCTACGAGCAGTACTTC. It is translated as CASSQAGNSYEQYF.

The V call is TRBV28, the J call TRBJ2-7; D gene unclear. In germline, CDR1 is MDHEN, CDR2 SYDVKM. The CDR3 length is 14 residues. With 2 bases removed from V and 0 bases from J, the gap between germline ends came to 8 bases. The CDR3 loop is CASSLDRFSYEQYF. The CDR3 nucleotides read TGTGCCAGCAGTTTAGACCGTTTCTCCTACGAGCAGTACTTC.

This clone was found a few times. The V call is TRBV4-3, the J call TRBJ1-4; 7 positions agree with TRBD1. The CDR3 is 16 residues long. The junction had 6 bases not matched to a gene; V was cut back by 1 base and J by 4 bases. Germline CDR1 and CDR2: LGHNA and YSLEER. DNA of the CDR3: TGCGCCAGCAGCCAAGCCCCGACAGGGTTTAATGAAAAACTGTTTTTT. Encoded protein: CASSQAPTGFNEKLFF.

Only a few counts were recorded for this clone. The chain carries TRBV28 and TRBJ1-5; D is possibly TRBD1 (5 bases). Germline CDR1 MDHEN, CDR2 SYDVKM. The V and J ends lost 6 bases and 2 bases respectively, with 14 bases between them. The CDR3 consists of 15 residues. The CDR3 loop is CASRLPRGGNQPQHF. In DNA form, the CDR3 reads TGTGCCAGCAGGTTGCCAAGGGGAGGCAATCAGCCCCAGCATTTT.

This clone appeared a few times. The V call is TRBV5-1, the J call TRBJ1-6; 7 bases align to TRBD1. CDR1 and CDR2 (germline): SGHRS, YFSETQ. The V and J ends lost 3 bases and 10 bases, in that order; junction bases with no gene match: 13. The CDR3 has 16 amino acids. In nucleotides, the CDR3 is TGCGCCAGCAGCTCCGGGACAGAGCCCTCGGCGTCACCCCTCCACTTT. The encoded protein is CASSSGTEPSASPLHF. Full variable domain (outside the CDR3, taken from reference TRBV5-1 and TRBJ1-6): KAGVTQTPRYLIKTRGQQVTLSCSPISGHRSVSWYQQTPGQGLQFLFEYFSETQRNKGNFPGRFSGRQFSNSRSEMNVSTLELGDSALYLCASSSGTEPSASPLHFGNGTRLTVT.

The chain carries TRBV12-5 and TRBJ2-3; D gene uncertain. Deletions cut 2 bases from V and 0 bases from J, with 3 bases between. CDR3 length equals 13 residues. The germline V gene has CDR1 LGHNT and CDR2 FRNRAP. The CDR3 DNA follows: TGTGCTAGTGGTTTGACAAGCACAGATACGCAGTATTTT. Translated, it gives CASGLTSTDTQYF.

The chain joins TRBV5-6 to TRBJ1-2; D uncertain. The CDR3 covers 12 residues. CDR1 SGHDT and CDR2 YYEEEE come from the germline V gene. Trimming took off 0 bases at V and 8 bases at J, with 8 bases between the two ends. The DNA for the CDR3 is TGTGCCAGCAGCTTGGGTAGGGAGGGCTACACCTTC. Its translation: CASSLGREGYTF.

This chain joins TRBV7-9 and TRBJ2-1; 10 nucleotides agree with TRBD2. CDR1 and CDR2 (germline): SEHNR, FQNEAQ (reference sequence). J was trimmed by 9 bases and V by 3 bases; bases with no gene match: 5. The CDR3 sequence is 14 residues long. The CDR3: CASSFLAGEIEQFF. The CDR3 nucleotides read TGTGCCAGCAGCTTTCTAGCGGGAGAGATTGAGCAGTTCTTC.

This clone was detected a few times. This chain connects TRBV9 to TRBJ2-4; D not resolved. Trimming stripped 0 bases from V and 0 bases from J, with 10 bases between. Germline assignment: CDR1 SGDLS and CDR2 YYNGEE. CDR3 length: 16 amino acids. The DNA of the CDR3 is TGTGCCAGCAGCGTAGGTCAGGCGCTAGCCAAAAACATTCAGTACTTC. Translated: CASSVGQALAKNIQYF.

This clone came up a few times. CDR3 protein: CASSMFFGFRDSRETQYF. For the CDR3, the DNA is TGTGCCAGTAGCATGTTCTTCGGGTTCCGGGACAGCAGAGAGACCCAGTACTTC. The chain links TRBV19 to TRBJ2-5; TRBD1 agrees at 7 bases. V dropped 6 bases and J dropped 4; count of bases not matched to a gene: 20. CDR3 length: 18 residues. Germline values: CDR1 LNHDA, CDR2 SQIVND (reference sequence).

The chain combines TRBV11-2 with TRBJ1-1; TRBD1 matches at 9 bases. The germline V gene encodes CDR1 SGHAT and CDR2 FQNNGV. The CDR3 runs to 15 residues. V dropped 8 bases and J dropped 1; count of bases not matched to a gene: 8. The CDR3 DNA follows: TGTGCCAGCTTCGGGACAGGGATATGGAACACTGAAGCTTTCTTT. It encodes CASFGTGIWNTEAFF.

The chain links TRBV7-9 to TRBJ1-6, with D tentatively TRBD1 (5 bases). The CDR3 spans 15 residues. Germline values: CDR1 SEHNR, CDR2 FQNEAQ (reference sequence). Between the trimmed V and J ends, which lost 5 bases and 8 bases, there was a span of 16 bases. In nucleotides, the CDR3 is TGTGCCAGCAGCCTATTACAGGTGGCTTATTCACCCCTCCACTTT. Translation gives CASSLLQVAYSPLHF.

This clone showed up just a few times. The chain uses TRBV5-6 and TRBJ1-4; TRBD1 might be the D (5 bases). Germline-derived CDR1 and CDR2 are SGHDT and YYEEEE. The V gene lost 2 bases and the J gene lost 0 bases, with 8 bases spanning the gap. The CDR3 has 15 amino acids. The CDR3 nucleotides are TGTGCCAGCAGCTTCGGGACGGCAACTAATGAAAAACTGTTTTTT. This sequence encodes CASSFGTATNEKLFF.

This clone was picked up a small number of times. The CDR3 is CASSLARTDGGAHNEQFF. CDR3 nucleotides: TGCGCCAGCAGCTTGGCGAGAACGGACGGGGGGGCCCACAATGAGCAGTTCTTC. The chain has TRBV5-1 and TRBJ2-1; 8 bases agree with TRBD2. CDR1 and CDR2 from the germline V gene are SGHRS and YFSETQ. This CDR3 region has 18 residues. V was clipped by 0 bases and J by 5 bases; unmatched bases: 13.

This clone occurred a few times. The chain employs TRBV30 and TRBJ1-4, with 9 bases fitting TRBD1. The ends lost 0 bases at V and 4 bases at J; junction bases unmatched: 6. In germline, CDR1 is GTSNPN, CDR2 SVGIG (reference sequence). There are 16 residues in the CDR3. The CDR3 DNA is TGTGCCTGGAGTGTACGACAGGGGGTGGGTAATGAAAAACTGTTTTTT. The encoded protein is CAWSVRQGVGNEKLFF.

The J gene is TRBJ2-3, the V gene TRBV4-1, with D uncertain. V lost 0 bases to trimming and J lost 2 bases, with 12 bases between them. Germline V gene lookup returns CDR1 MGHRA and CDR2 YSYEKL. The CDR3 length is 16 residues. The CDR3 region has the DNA TGCGCCAGCAGCCAAGATTGGCGTACTATCACAGATACGCAGTATTTT. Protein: CASSQDWRTITDTQYF.

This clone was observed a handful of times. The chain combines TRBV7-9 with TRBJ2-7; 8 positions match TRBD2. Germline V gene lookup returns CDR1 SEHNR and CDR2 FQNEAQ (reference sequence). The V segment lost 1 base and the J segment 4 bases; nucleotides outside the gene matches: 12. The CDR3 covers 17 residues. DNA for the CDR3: TGTGCCAGCAGCTTAGATCCTCTGGGACTAGGGGAGTACGAGCAGTACTTC. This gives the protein CASSLDPLGLGEYEQYF.

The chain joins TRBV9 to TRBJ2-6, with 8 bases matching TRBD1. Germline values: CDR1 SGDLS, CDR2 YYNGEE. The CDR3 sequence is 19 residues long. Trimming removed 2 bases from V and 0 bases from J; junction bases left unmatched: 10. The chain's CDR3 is CASSVHFRGPISGANVLTF. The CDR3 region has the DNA TGTGCCAGCAGCGTTCATTTCAGGGGGCCGATCTCTGGGGCCAACGTCCTGACTTTC.

CDR3 bases: TGTGCCACCAGCAATGACAGGGGTTGGTCCTACGAGCAGTACTTC. It codes for CATSNDRGWSYEQYF. The V and J genes are TRBV15 and TRBJ2-7; TRBD1 aligns across 8 bases. CDR3 length: 15 amino acids. CDR1 is LNHNV and CDR2 is YYDKDF in the germline V gene (reference sequence). V lost 4 bases and J lost 1; bases outside the gene matches: 6.

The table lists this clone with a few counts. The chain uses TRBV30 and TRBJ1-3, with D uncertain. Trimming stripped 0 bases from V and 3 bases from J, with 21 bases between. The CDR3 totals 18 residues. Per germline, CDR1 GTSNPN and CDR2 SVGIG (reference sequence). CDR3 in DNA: TGTGCCTGGAGTGTACGCTTTCTCCTCCGGTTCGGTGGAAACACCATATATTTT. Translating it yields CAWSVRFLLRFGGNTIYF.

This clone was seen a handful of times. CDR3 in amino acids: CSRGGSTGGYTF. In nucleotides, the CDR3 is TGCAGTAGAGGGGGGTCTACGGGTGGCTACACCTTC. The chain recombines TRBV29-1 with TRBJ1-2; possible D gene TRBD1, 6 bases. CDR3 length equals 12 residues. Per the germline V gene, CDR1 is SQVTM and CDR2 is ANQGSEA.

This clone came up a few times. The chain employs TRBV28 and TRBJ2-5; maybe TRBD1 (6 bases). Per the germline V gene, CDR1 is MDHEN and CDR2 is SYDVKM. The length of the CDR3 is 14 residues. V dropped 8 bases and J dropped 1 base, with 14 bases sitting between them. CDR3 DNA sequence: TGTGCCAGCCCCAACAGGGTCTTCCAAGAGACCCAGTACTTC. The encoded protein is CASPNRVFQETQYF.

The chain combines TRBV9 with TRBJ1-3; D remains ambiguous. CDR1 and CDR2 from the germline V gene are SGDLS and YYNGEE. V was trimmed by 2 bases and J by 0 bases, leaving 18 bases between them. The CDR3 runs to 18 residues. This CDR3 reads CASSVGLPTSLSGNTIYF. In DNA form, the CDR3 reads TGTGCCAGCAGCGTCGGCCTCCCCACAAGCCTCTCTGGAAACACCATATATTTT.